Following are 29 T cell receptor beta chains from one sample sequenced in a study of molecular identifiers for immune sequencing clone quantification. TCRdb itself ran the PCR reads through MiXCR, one entry per CDR3 protein. The table lists hundreds of thousands of distinct CDR3 sequences, approximately 24% of them singletons. Sequenced material: naive CD8+ T cells from blood, with Jurkat cell RNA spiked in. Subset denoted: FACS-sorted CD8+CD4-CCR7+CD45RA+ naive T cells. The receptor source for this set is a human donor in good health. Some libraries in this study had Jurkat cell RNA spiked in.

On this clonotype itself: A much larger clone differs from this one at a single base, so this may be a read error. The chain links TRBV4-3 to TRBJ1-6; the D is unclear. Per the germline V gene, CDR1 is LGHNA and CDR2 is YSLEER. The CDR3 spans 15 residues. Trimming took off 0 bases at V and 8 bases at J, with 11 bases between the two ends. This CDR3 is CASSQDQVKDSPLHF. CDR3 DNA: TGCGCCAGCAGCCAAGATCAGGTTAAGGATTCACCCCTCCACTTT.

This clonotype occurred a few times. The chain employs TRBV12-3 or TRBV12-4 and TRBJ2-7; 11 bases align to TRBD1. V shed 6 bases, J shed 3 bases, and the junction held 7 bases outside the gene matches. This CDR3 has 15 residues. The CDR3 DNA follows: TGTGCCAGCAGCTCCGGGACAGGGGGTAACTACGAGCAGTACTTC. Translating gives CASSSGTGGNYEQYF.

This clonotype was detected ten times or more. The chain is built from TRBV20-1 and TRBJ2-3, with 12 bases that match TRBD1. Unmatched junction bases numbered 13, after V lost 6 bases and J lost 0 bases. The CDR3 is made up of 18 amino acids. The V gene's germline CDR1 is DFQATT and CDR2 SNEGSKA (reference sequence). CDR3: CSATEGQGARLSTDTQYF. As DNA, the CDR3 is TGCAGTGCAACGGAGGGACAGGGGGCCAGATTAAGCACAGATACGCAGTATTTT.

This clonotype occurred many times. The chain uses TRBV10-2 and TRBJ1-6, with 10 bases aligning to TRBD1. Germline assignment: CDR1 WSHSY and CDR2 SAAADI. The trim removed 6 bases at V and 9 bases at J, leaving 5 bases unmatched. This CDR3 contains 14 residues. CDR3: CASRPGQGISPLHF. The CDR3, as DNA: TGCGCCAGCAGGCCGGGACAGGGGATTTCACCCCTCCACTTT.

Details on this clonotype: A much more abundant neighbour one base away suggests this may be a read error. J is TRBJ2-7 and V is TRBV20-1; D gene ambiguous. Germline V lookup: CDR1 DFQATT, CDR2 SNEGSKA (reference sequence). This CDR3 has 15 residues. The DNA for the CDR3 is TGCAGTGCTGGAGATGGCGCGGCAAGCTCCTACGAGCAGTACTTC. Amino acid sequence: CSAGDGAASSYEQYF.

The sample holds many counts of this clonotype. The chain is built from TRBV29-1 and TRBJ2-3; D may be TRBD2 (6 bases). The CDR3 runs to 15 residues. Germline V gene sequence: CDR1 SQVTM, CDR2 ANQGSEA. Trimming removed 4 bases at V and 0 bases at J, with 14 bases between. The CDR3, as DNA: TGCAGCGTTGTGCCCACGGGGACTAGCACAGATACGCAGTATTTT. Residues: CSVVPTGTSTDTQYF.

The chain recombines TRBV4-3 with TRBJ2-1, with 7 bases that match TRBD1. The CDR3 length is 14 residues. CDR1 is LGHNA and CDR2 is YSLEER in the germline V gene. After removal of 0 bases from V and 8 bases from J, the junction contained 4 bases not matched to a gene. CDR3 nucleotide sequence: TGCGCCAGCAGCCAAGAAGGGGGCACGGATGAGCAGTTCTTC. Its protein product is CASSQEGGTDEQFF.

Details on this clonotype: The junction and the germline gene differ at one end; a read error may be behind it. V gene TRBV28 combines with J gene TRBJ2-7; weak D call: TRBD1 (5 bases). CDR3 length: 13 amino acids. Germline CDR1 MDHEN, CDR2 SYDVKM. CDR3 in DNA: TGTGCCAGCATCTTTCAGGGCTCCTACGAGCAGTACTTT. Amino acid sequence: CASIFQGSYEQYF.

This clonotype came up a few times. V gene TRBV6-2 or TRBV6-3 combines with J gene TRBJ2-3; TRBD2 is a possible D gene (5 bases). Germline V CDR1 and CDR2: MNHEY, SVGEGT. The CDR3 covers 16 residues. V was clipped by 1 base and J by 0 bases, with 11 bases between them. DNA for the CDR3: TGTGCCAGCAGTTACTATTCCGGGGTTAGCACAGATACGCAGTATTTT. The encoded protein is CASSYYSGVSTDTQYF.

The table lists this clonotype with many counts. CDR3 amino acids: CASSQLGTTTDTQYF. In DNA form, the CDR3 reads TGTGCCAGCAGCCAACTCGGGACTACCACAGATACGCAGTATTTT. V gene TRBV5-5 combines with J gene TRBJ2-3; 7 bases line up with TRBD2. V lost 4 bases, J lost 2 bases, and 7 bases stayed unmatched. Germline lookup yields CDR1 SGHKS and CDR2 YYEKEE (reference sequence). The CDR3 contains 15 residues.

This sequence joins TRBV7-6 and TRBJ2-2, with 12 positions matching TRBD2. CDR1 is SGHVS, CDR2 FNYEAQ, per germline. Losses at the gene ends were 6 bases for V and 7 bases for J; bases not matched to a gene: 9. The CDR3 extends over 16 amino acids. The CDR3 coding sequence is TGTGCCAGCAGTCCCACTAGCGGGGGGATTAACGGGGAGCTGTTTTTT. It encodes CASSPTSGGINGELFF. The entire variable domain, with the rest obtained from reference TRBV7-6 and TRBJ2-2, is as follows: GAGVSQSPRYKVTKRGQDVALRCDPISGHVSLYWYRQALGQGPEFLTYFNYEAQQDKSGLPNDRFSAERPEGSISTLTIQRTEQRDSAMYRCASSPTSGGINGELFFGEGSRLTVL.

Worth noting for this clonotype: This may stem from a read error, because a much larger clone lies one nucleotide away. The V and J genes are TRBV20-1 and TRBJ2-7; a weak D match, TRBD2 (6 bases). This CDR3 has 12 amino acids. In germline, CDR1 is DFQATT, CDR2 SNEGSKA (reference sequence). Trimming cost V 1 base and J 10 bases, with 14 bases left between them. CDR3 sequence reads: CSARARGGDQYF. DNA for the CDR3: TGCAGTGCTAGAGCGCGCGGAGGGGACCAGTACTTC.

CDR3 nucleotides: TGTGCCAGCAGTTTATTGACAGGGGCCGGGGAGCTGTTTTTT. This translates into CASSLLTGAGELFF. The J gene is TRBJ2-2, the V gene TRBV12-3 or TRBV12-4, with 8 nucleotides matching TRBD1. CDR3 length: 14 residues. J lost 6 bases, V lost 2 bases, and 2 bases had no gene match.

This clonotype was seen many times. The V gene is TRBV27, the J gene TRBJ1-1; 7 positions match TRBD1. The V gene end was trimmed by 8 bases and the J gene end by 5 bases; junction bases not matched to a gene: 11. Germline CDR1 reads MNHEY; CDR2 reads SMNVEV (reference sequence). CDR3 length: 14 residues. The CDR3 DNA reads TGTGCCAGCGGGGTGACAGGGATAGGGACTGAAGCTTTCTTT. This sequence encodes CASGVTGIGTEAFF.

This clonotype was counted many times. The V and J genes are TRBV30 and TRBJ2-7, with 8 bases aligning to TRBD2. Germline V gives CDR1 GTSNPN, CDR2 SVGIG (reference sequence). The length of the CDR3 is 13 residues. The ends lost 3 bases at V and 0 bases at J; junction bases unmatched: 1. The CDR3 protein is CAWRGLGSYEQYF. The CDR3 DNA follows: TGTGCCTGGAGGGGACTAGGCTCCTACGAGCAGTACTTC.

The chain is built from TRBV19 and TRBJ2-7, with 12 positions matching TRBD2. V was clipped by 5 bases and J by 3 bases; unmatched bases: 8. The CDR3 has 16 residues. CDR1 is LNHDA, CDR2 SQIVND, per germline (reference sequence). The CDR3 bases are TGTGCCAGTAGTCCGAGCCTGGGACTAGCGGGCTACGAGCAGTACTTC. It specifies CASSPSLGLAGYEQYF.

The chain uses TRBV19 and TRBJ1-2; possible D gene TRBD1, 5 bases. V was clipped by 2 bases and J by 7 bases, with 11 bases between them. The CDR3 consists of 13 residues. The germline V gene encodes CDR1 LNHDA and CDR2 SQIVND (reference sequence). The CDR3 nucleotides read TGTGCCAGTAGTATACCAGGGAATGTTGGCTACACCTTC. Residues: CASSIPGNVGYTF.

The V call is TRBV5-1, the J call TRBJ1-2, with D uncertain. Deletions cut 1 base from V and 1 base from J, with 17 bases between. CDR1 and CDR2 (germline): SGHRS, YFSETQ. CDR3 size: 17 residues. The CDR3 bases are TGCGCCAGCAGCTTGTTGCCGCGCGAGTTCGGTAACTATGGCTACACCTTC. Residues: CASSLLPREFGNYGYTF.

This clonotype has only a few counts. A junction end diverges from the germline sequence, so it may reflect a read error. The chain employs TRBV30 and TRBJ2-4, with D tentatively TRBD2 (5 bases). There are 14 residues in the CDR3. Germline CDR1 and CDR2: GTSNPN and SVGIG (reference sequence). The CDR3 bases are TGTGCCTGGGCCGACAAGCTAGCCGAAAACATTCAGTACTTC. Translated, it gives CAWADKLAENIQYF.

The chain is built from TRBV10-2 and TRBJ2-7; D may be TRBD2 (6 bases). V lost 8 bases, J lost 5 bases, and 10 bases lay in between. Germline loops: CDR1 WSHSY, CDR2 SAAADI. This CDR3 contains 11 residues. This chain's CDR3 is CASEWRDEQYF. For the CDR3, the DNA is TGCGCCAGCGAATGGAGGGACGAGCAGTACTTC.

This clonotype was seen repeatedly, ten times or more. The rearrangement joins TRBV6-5 to TRBJ2-2, with 9 nucleotides matching TRBD2. The V and J ends lost 0 bases and 5 bases, in that order; junction bases with no gene match: 4. This CDR3 has 16 amino acids. CDR1 is MNHEY and CDR2 is SVGAGI in the germline V gene. The DNA for the CDR3 is TGTGCCAGCAGTTACTCCTCTAGCGGGGTAACCGGGGAGCTGTTTTTT. Translation gives CASSYSSSGVTGELFF.

A note on this clonotype: A much more abundant neighbour one base away suggests this may be a read error. This chain joins TRBV28 and TRBJ2-7; D is ambiguous. Germline loops: CDR1 MDHEN, CDR2 SYDVKM. The CDR3 runs to 11 residues. CDR3 nucleotides: TGTGCCAGCAGCCCCTCGCGCGAGCGGTACTTC. This sequence encodes CASSPSRERYF.

Points on this clonotype: A junction boundary mismatches the germline segment, possibly from a read error. This rearrangement joins TRBV12-3 or TRBV12-4 to TRBJ2-3, with D possibly being TRBD2 (6 bases). The CDR3 has 17 residues. CDR3 DNA: TGTACCAGCAGGTCCATCCCGGGACTTACTTACACAGATACGCAGTATTTT. Protein sequence: CTSRSIPGLTYTDTQYF.

This clonotype was seen ten or more times. J is TRBJ1-1 and V is TRBV12-3 or TRBV12-4; tentatively, D is TRBD1 (6 bases). CDR3 length equals 12 residues. V was shortened by 5 bases and J by 5 bases, with 9 bases between the two germline ends. For the CDR3, the DNA is TGTGCCAGCAGTATGAGGGGGACTGAAGCTTTCTTT. Residues: CASSMRGTEAFF.

This clonotype was seen ten or more times. The chain has TRBV7-2 and TRBJ2-3, with D hard to call. CDR1 and CDR2 (germline): SGHTA, FQGNSA. V lost 5 bases, J lost 5 bases, and 17 bases lay in between. The CDR3 loop spans 15 amino acids. The CDR3 protein is CASSRVGPGKDTQYF. CDR3 sequence (DNA): TGTGCCAGCAGCCGCGTTGGGCCCGGAAAAGATACGCAGTATTTT.

This clonotype was seen ten or more times. The rearrangement uses TRBV20-1 and TRBJ2-7; 10 bases fit TRBD2. The CDR3 contains 14 residues. V was pared by 3 bases and J by 5 bases, with 7 bases of the junction left unmatched. Germline values: CDR1 DFQATT, CDR2 SNEGSKA (reference sequence). The CDR3 is CSASLLAGYHEQYF. The CDR3 DNA sequence: TGCAGTGCTAGCCTACTAGCGGGATATCACGAGCAGTACTTC.

This chain links TRBV12-3 or TRBV12-4 with TRBJ1-2; D is unresolved. This CDR3 is 14 amino acids long. V gave up 3 bases and J gave up 5 bases, with 13 bases separating them. CDR3 loop: CASSFSTAFYGYTF. In DNA form, the CDR3 reads TGTGCCAGCAGTTTCTCAACAGCCTTTTATGGCTACACCTTC.

This clonotype was recorded many times. The gene calls are TRBV27 and TRBJ1-4; TRBD1 agrees at 7 bases. The CDR3 extends over 16 amino acids. Germline CDR1 and CDR2: MNHEY and SMNVEV (reference sequence). The ends lost 4 bases at V and 5 bases at J; junction bases unmatched: 10. In nucleotides, the CDR3 is TGTGCCAGCAGTTCGTTCAGTGGGACAGAGAATGAAAAACTGTTTTTT. It yields the protein CASSSFSGTENEKLFF. The whole variable domain, filled in from reference TRBV27 and TRBJ1-4, reads EAQVTQNPRYLITVTGKKLTVTCSQNMNHEYMSWYRQDPGLGLRQIYYSMNVEVTDKGDVPEGYKVSRKEKRNFPLILESPSPNQTSLYFCASSSFSGTENEKLFFGSGTQLSVL.

This clonotype was detected ten times or more. The DNA of the CDR3 is TGTGCCAGCAGTATTAGGGACACGAACACAGATACGCAGTATTTT. This translates into CASSIRDTNTDTQYF. The gene calls are TRBV6-5 and TRBJ2-3; maybe TRBD1 (6 bases). The CDR3 loop spans 15 amino acids. The germline CDR1 and CDR2 sequences are MNHEY and SVGAGI. V shed 5 bases and J shed 2 bases, with 14 bases lying between them.